The clone carrying this T cell receptor (beta chain) came up many times. TCRdb re-analysed the 5' RACE reads in MiXCR, keeping a single row per CDR3 protein. The profile shows 78,000 or so distinct CDR3 sequences, 4.5% to 6.5% of them singletons. This CDR3 spans 15 amino acids. CDR1 and CDR2 from the germline V gene are SGHRS and YFSETQ. Germline trimming cut 3 bases from V and 1 base from J; bases unmatched to any gene: 5. This sample is part of a study of neurological immune-mediated disorders. About the study: Relapsing-remitting forms accounted for most of the roughly 35 multiple sclerosis patients and secondary progressive forms for 3.

The chain couples TRBV5-1 to TRBJ2-5; 8 bases map to TRBD1. The sample taken for sequencing was PBMCs. The sequence was obtained from a woman in her twenties or thirties with multiple sclerosis. Here the CDR3 reads CASSSGGLFQETQYF. CDR3 DNA sequence: TGCGCCAGCAGCTCAGGGGGCCTATTCCAAGAGACCCAGTACTTC.